This TCR beta chain came from a study of blood T cell repertoires in COVID-19. Study overall: Material from acute and convalescent COVID-19 was sourced from the United States, Italy and Spain. Nucleic acid was either cDNA or gDNA, and it came from T cells, B-cell-depleted T cells, or PBMCs.

In the original processing: From reference gene primer amplification, estimates of nucleated cell counts were derived. Only in-frame clones appear in the TCRdb table, and some are missing; sequencing was by immunoSEQ multiplex PCR. V and J calls and clone size follow that table, whereas D and trimming were derived from the DNA. The table shows approximately 210,000 clones, with roughly 85% occurring only once. CDR3 length: 14 residues. The V and J ends lost 1 base and 4 bases respectively, with 7 bases between them. Looked up from germline, CDR1 is MGHDK and CDR2 is SYGVNS. The material sequenced was peripheral blood. The chain employs TRBV25-1 and TRBJ2-2; perhaps TRBD2 as D (5 bases). This sequence originates from a young man who had recovered from COVID-19. CDR3 coding DNA: TGTGCCAGCAGTGAATTGAGCGGCACCGGGGAGCTGTTTTTT. This sequence encodes CASSELSGTGELFF.